The source of this TCR beta chain is a study of OX40 agonist ivuxolimab in advanced cancers. Study-wide background: Prior therapy, whether anti-PD-1, anti-PD-L1 or anti-CTLA-4, was allowed, and roughly 40% had some. The study, taken as a whole, reports: Dose levels from 0.1 to 3.0 mg/kg saw CD4+ and CD8+ blood T cells expand clonally by week 6. In CD8+ T cells, expanded clones were on average more numerous than in CD4+.

This clone was counted a single time. Its target is unknown. Clones were sequenced by immunoSEQ multiplex PCR, and TCRdb holds only the in-frame ones, with some missing. The sample consists of 65,000 to 70,000 clones, roughly 90% of them appearing once. V lost 1 base, J lost 4 bases, and 20 bases lay in between. CDR3 size: 17 residues. Germline-derived CDR1 and CDR2 are MGHRA and YSYEKL. The material was CD4+ or CD8+ T cells sorted from blood, obtained in a trial of the OX40 agonist ivuxolimab. This TCR was recovered from an adult with an advanced solid tumor such as melanoma, head and neck, liver or kidney cancer. The V and J genes are TRBV4-1 and TRBJ2-7; D gene ambiguous. In nucleotides, the CDR3 is TGCGCCAGCAGCCAAGTCGGAGCCCCGACGGCCGTATACGAGCAGTACTTC. Its translation: CASSQVGAPTAVYEQYF.